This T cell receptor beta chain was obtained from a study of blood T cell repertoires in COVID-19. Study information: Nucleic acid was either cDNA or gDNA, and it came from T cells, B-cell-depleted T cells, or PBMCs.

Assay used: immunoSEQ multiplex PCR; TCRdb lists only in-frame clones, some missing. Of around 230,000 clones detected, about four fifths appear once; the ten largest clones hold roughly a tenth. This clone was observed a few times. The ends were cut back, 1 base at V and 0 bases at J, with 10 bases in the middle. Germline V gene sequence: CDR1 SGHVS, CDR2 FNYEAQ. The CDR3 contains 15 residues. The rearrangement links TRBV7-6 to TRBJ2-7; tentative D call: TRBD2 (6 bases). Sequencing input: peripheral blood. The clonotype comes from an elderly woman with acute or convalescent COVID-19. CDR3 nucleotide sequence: TGTGCCAGCAGCTTAGTAGGAGGGTTCTCCTACGAGCAGTACTTC. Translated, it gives CASSLVGGFSYEQYF.